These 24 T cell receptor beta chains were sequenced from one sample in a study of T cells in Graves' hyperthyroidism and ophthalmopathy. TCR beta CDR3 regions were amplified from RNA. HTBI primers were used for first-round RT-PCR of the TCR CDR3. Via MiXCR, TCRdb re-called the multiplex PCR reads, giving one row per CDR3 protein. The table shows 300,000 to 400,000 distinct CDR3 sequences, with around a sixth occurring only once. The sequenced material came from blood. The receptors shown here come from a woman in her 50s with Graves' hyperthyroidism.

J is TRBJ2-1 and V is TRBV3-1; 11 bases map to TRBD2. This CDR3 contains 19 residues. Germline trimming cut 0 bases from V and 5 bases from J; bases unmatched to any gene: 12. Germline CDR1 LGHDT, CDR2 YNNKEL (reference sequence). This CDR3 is CASSQDLVVAGGRDNEQFF. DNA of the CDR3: TGTGCCAGCAGCCAAGATCTTGTGGTAGCGGGAGGGAGGGACAATGAGCAGTTCTTC.

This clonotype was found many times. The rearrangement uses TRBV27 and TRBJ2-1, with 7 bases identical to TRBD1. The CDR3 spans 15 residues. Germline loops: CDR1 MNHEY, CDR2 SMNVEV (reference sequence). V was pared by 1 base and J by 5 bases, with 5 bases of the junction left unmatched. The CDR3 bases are TGTGCCAGCAGTTTATACGGGACAGTAAACAATGAGCAGTTCTTC. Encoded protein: CASSLYGTVNNEQFF.

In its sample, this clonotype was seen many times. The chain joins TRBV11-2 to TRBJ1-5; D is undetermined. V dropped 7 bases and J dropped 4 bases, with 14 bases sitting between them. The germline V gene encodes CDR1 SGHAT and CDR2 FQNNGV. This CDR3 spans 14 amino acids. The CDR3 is CASTNDGINQPQHF. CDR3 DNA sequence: TGTGCCAGCACAAATGACGGGATTAATCAGCCCCAGCATTTT.

For the CDR3, the DNA is TGTGCCAGCGGAGGGGCATGGGCTTTCTTT. Its translation: CASGGAWAFF. The genes are TRBV28 and TRBJ1-1; maybe TRBD1 (5 bases). The germline V gene has CDR1 MDHEN and CDR2 SYDVKM. V was trimmed by 8 bases and J by 11 bases, leaving 12 bases between them. The CDR3 has 10 amino acids.

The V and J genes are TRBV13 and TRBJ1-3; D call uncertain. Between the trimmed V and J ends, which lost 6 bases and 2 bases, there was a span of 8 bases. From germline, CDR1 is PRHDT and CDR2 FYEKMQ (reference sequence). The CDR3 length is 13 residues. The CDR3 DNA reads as TGTGCCAGCAGTTTGGCTACTGGAAACACCATATATTTT. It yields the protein CASSLATGNTIYF. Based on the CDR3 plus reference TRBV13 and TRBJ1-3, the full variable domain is AAGVIQSPRHLIKEKRETATLKCYPIPRHDTVYWYQQGPGQDPQFLISFYEKMQSDKGSIPDRFSAQQFSDYHSELNMSSLELGDSALYFCASSLATGNTIYFGEGSWLTVV.

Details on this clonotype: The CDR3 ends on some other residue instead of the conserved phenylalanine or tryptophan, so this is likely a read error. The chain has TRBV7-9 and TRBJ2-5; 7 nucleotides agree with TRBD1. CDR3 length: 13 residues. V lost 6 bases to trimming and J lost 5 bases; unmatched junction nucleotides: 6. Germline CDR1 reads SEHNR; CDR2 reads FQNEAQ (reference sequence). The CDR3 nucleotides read TGTGCCAGCAGTCCACAGGGGCCGGAGACCCAGTACCTC. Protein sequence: CASSPQGPETQYL.

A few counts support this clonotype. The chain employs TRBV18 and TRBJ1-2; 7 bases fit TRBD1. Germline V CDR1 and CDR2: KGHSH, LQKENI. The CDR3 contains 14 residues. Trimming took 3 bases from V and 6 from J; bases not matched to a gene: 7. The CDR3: CASSPRDRVDGYTF. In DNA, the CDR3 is TGTGCCAGCTCACCCCGAGACAGGGTAGATGGCTACACCTTC.

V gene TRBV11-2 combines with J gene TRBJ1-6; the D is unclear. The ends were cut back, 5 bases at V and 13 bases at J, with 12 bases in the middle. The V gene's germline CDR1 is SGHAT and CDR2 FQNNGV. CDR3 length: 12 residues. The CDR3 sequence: CASSQSLSPLHF. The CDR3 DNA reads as TGTGCCAGCAGCCAGAGTCTTTCGCCCCTCCACTTT.

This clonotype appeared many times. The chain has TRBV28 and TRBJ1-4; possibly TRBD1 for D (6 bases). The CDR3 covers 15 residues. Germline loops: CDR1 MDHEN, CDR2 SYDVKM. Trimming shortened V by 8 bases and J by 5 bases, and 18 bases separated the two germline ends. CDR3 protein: CASSPGAGENEKLFF. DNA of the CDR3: TGTGCCAGCTCTCCTGGGGCAGGGGAAAATGAAAAACTGTTTTTT. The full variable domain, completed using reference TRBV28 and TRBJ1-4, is DVKVTQSSRYLVKRTGEKVFLECVQDMDHENMFWYRQDPGLGLRLIYFSYDVKMKEKGDIPEGYSVSREKKERFSLILESASTNQTSMYLCASSPGAGENEKLFFGSGTQLSVL.

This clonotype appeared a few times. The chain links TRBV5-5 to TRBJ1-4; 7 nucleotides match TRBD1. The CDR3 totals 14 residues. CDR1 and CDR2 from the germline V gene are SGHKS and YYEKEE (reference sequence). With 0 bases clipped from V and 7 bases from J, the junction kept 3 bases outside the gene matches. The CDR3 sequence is CASSLVQGVEKLFF. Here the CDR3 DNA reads TGTGCCAGCAGCTTGGTTCAGGGGGTTGAAAAACTGTTTTTT.

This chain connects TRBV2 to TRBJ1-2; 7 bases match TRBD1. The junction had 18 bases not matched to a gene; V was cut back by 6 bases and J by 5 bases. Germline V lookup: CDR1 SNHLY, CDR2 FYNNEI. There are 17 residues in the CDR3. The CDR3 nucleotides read TGTGCCAGCAGCGAGCCCGATCTAAACAGGGGACGTTATGGCTACACCTTC. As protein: CASSEPDLNRGRYGYTF.

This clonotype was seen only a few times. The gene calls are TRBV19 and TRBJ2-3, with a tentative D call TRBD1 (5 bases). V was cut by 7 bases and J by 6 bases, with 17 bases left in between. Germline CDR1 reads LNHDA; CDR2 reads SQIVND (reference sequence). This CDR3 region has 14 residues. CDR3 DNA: TGTGCCAGTAAGGAACAGGCGGAAGGGGATACGCAGTATTTT. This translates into CASKEQAEGDTQYF.

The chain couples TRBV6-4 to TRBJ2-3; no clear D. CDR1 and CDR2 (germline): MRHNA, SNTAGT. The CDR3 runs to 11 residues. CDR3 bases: TGTACCATCAGAGACACAGATACGCAGTATTTT. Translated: CTIRDTDTQYF.

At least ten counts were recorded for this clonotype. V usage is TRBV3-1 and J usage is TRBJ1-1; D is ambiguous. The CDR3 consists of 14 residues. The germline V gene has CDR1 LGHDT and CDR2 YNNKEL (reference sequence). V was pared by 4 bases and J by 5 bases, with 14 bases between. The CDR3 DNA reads TGTGCCAGCAGCCGTGAGGGAGTGTTAACTGAAGCTTTCTTT. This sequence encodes CASSREGVLTEAFF.

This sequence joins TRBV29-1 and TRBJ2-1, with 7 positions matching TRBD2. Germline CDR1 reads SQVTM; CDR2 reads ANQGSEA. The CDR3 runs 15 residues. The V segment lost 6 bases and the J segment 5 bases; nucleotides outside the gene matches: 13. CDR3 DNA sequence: TGCAGCGTGAACCGGGACTACTTGAGGAACAATGAGCAGTTCTTC. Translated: CSVNRDYLRNNEQFF.

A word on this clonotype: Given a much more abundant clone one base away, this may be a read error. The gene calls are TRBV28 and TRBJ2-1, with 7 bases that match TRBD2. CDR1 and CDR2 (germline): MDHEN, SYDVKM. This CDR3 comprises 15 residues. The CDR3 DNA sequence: TGTGCCAGCTCAGAGGGCGGGAGCTCCTACAATGAGCAGCTCTTC. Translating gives CASSEGGSSYNEQLF.

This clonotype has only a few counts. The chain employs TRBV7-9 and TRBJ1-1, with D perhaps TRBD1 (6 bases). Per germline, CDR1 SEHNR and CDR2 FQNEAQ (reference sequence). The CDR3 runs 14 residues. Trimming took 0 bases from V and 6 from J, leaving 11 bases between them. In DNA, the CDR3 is TGTGCCAGCAGCTTAGCGGGGGCCGGAGCTGAAGCTTTCTTT. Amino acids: CASSLAGAGAEAFF. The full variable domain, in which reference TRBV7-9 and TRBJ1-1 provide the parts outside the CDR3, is DTGVSQNPRHKITKRGQNVTFRCDPISEHNRLYWYRQTLGQGPEFLTYFQNEAQLEKSRLLSDRFSAERPKGSFSTLEIQRTEQGDSAMYLCASSLAGAGAEAFFGQGTRLTVV.

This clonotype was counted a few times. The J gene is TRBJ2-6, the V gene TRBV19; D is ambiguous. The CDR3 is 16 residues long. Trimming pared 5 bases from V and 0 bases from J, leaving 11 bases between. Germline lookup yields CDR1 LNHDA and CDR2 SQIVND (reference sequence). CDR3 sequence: CASSETERSGANVLTF. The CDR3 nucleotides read TGTGCCAGTAGTGAGACCGAACGCTCTGGGGCCAACGTCCTGACTTTC.

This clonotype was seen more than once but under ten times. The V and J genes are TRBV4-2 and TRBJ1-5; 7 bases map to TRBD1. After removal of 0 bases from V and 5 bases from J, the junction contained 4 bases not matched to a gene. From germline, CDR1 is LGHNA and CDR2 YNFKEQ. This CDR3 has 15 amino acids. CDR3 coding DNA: TGTGCCAGCAGCCAAGATACAGGGGCCCATCAGCCCCAGCATTTT. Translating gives CASSQDTGAHQPQHF.

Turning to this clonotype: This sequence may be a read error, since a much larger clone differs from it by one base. The CDR3 DNA reads as TGTGTTAGTGGTTGGGAACAACCTGAAGCTTTCTTT. Protein: CVSGWEQPEAFF. The gene calls are TRBV12-5 and TRBJ1-1; D remains unclear. Germline loops: CDR1 LGHNT, CDR2 FRNRAP. CDR3 length: 12 amino acids.

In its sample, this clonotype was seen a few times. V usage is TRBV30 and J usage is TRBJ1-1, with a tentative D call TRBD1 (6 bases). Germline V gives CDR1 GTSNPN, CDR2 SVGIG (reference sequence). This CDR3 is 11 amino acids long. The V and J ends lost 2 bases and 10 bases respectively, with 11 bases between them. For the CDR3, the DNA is TGTGCCTGGAGTAGACAGGAGAGAGCTTTCTTT. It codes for CAWSRQERAFF.

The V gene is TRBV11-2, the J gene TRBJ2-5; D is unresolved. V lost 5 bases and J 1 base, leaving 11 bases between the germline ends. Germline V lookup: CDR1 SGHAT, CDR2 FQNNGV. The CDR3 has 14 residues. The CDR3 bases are TGTGCCAGCAGCCAATCACGTGTCCAAGAGACCCAGTACTTC. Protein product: CASSQSRVQETQYF.

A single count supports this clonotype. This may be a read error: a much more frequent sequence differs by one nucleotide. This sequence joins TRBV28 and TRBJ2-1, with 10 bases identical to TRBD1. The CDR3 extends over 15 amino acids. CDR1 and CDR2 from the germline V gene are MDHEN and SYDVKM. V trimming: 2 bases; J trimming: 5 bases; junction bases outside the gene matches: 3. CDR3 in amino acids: CASSLDGQGDNEQFF. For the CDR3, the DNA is TGTGCCAGCAGTTTAGACGGACAGGGGGACAATGAGCAGTTCTTC.

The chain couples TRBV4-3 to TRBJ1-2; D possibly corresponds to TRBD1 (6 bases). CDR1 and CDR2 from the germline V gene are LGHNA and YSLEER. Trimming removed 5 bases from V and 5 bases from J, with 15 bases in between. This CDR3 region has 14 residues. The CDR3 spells CASSEGRGRYGYTF. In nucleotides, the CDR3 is TGCGCCAGCAGCGAGGGCAGGGGAAGGTATGGCTACACCTTC.